A selection of T cell receptor beta chains follows, all from one sample in a study of blood T cell repertoires in COVID-19. TCRdb keeps only in-frame clones here, not all; method: immunoSEQ multiplex PCR. This sample carries about 280,000 clones, approximately 80% of them seen once, and the ten largest clones take roughly 5.3%. Sample: PBMCs or T cells enriched from blood (not recorded which). Receptor source: a man in his forties who had been exposed to COVID-19. CDR3s include the opening cysteine and the closing phenylalanine or tryptophan. A D gene is named only where the DNA matches it firmly. Clone size, where shown, is once, few, many, or a class for clones that have expanded.

cdr3_nt,cdr3_aa,d_call,v_call,clone_size,cdr3_length,j_call
TGTGCCAGCAGCTTAAGGCTAACAGAGTTACCAGATACGCAGTATTTT,CASSLRLTELPDTQYF,-,TRBV11-2,-,16,TRBJ2-3
TGTGCCAGCAGCCCACCGGGACTAGCTTACTACGAGCAGTACTTC,CASSPPGLAYYEQYF,TRBD2,TRBV11-3,-,15,TRBJ2-7
TGTGCCAGCAGCCGACCTGAGGTAAACATTCAGTACTTC,CASSRPEVNIQYF,-,TRBV5-4,-,13,TRBJ2-4
TGTGCCAGCTCCGAAAAACCGCGGGGGAGCGAAAAACTGTTTTTT,CASSEKPRGSEKLFF,-,TRBV18,-,15,TRBJ1-4
TGTGCCAGCAGAACAACGACTAGTCCAGATACGCAGTATTTT,CASRTTTSPDTQYF,-,TRBV2,-,14,TRBJ2-3
TGTGCCAGCAGGGGGGCTCACGAGCAGTACTTC,CASRGAHEQYF,-,TRBV3-1/TRBV3-2,-,11,TRBJ2-7
TGTGCCAGCAGTGAACCTAGCGGGGGAAACTACGAGCAGTACTTC,CASSEPSGGNYEQYF,TRBD2,TRBV25-1,-,15,TRBJ2-7
TGTGCCAGCACTCAGGGGGGCGGCCCCTACGAGCAGTACTTC,CASTQGGGPYEQYF,-,TRBV6-5,few,14,TRBJ2-7
TGTGCCAGCAGTTTCGCCGGGACAGGGGCCGTTTTAGCCTACGAGCAGTACTTC,CASSFAGTGAVLAYEQYF,TRBD1,TRBV27,-,18,TRBJ2-7
TGTGCCACCAGTGATTTGCGGGTCGACGTCGGTGAGACCCAGTACTTC,CATSDLRVDVGETQYF,-,TRBV24-1,-,16,TRBJ2-5
TGTGCCAGCAGCCCCTGGACAGGGCTAATTAATGAAAAACTGTTTTTT,CASSPWTGLINEKLFF,TRBD1,TRBV3-1/TRBV3-2,-,16,TRBJ1-4
TGCGCCAGCAGGAGCCCGGCGGGAGGGGAGAATGAGCAGTTCTTC,CASRSPAGGENEQFF,TRBD2,TRBV5-1,-,15,TRBJ2-1